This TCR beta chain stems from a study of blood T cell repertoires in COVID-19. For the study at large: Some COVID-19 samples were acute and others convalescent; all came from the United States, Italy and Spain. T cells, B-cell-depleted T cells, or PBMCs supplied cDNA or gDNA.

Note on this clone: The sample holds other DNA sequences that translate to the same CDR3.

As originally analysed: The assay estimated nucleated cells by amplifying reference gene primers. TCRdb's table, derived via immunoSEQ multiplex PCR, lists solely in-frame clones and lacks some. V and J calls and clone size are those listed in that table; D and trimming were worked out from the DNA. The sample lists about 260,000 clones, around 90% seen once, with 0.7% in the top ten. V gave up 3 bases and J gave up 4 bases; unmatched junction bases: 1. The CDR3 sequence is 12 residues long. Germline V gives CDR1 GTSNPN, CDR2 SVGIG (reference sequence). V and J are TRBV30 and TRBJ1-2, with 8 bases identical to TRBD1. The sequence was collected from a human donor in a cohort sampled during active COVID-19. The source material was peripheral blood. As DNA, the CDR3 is TGTGCCTGGAGCACAGGGGGCTATGGCTACACCTTC. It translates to CAWSTGGYGYTF.